These 5 T cell receptor beta chains were sequenced from one sample in a study of response to subunit inactivated influenza vaccine (dated by TCRdb to the late 2010s). The library was produced with RT-PCR. Sequenced using an Illumina HiSeq 2500. TCRdb applied fastp at Q25 and MiXCR to the public reads, then kept only in-frame beta chains. Each entry merges the rows of one CDR3 protein and shows their most common DNA and genes. This sample has roughly 500,000 distinct CDR3 sequences in its table, and roughly 25% of those were observed once. The leading ten clones occupy around 2.8% of the sample. These data were also reused for a study on T cells expressing NK-cell markers. The other study reports the following: TCR beta cDNA libraries were prepared using 5'RACE template switching, which introduced a universal primer site and unique molecular identifiers.

The sample was CD4+ T cells sorted from PBMCs, taken 11 to 12 days after vaccination. The receptor set was obtained from a middle-aged man who received an inactivated influenza vaccine. Donor details come from another sample of the same person, matched by shared clones.

The chain is built from TRBV18 and TRBJ2-3; no firm D call. The germline gives CDR1 KGHSH, CDR2 LQKENI. The CDR3 contains 13 residues. V was clipped by 4 bases and J by 4 bases, with 9 bases between them. CDR3 in amino acids: CASSRARSDTQYF. The CDR3 nucleotides are TGTGCCAGCTCACGGGCGAGGTCAGATACGCAGTATTTT.

This clonotype was detected a few times. The J gene is TRBJ2-5, the V gene TRBV12-3 or TRBV12-4; TRBD2 aligns across 8 bases. This CDR3 spans 15 amino acids. Unmatched junction bases numbered 10, after V lost 4 bases and J lost 6 bases. The CDR3 spells CASSSPTGGRKTQYF. As DNA, the CDR3 is TGTGCCAGCAGTTCCCCAACGGGGGGGCGGAAGACCCAGTACTTC.

This clonotype was observed a few times. The chain joins TRBV2 to TRBJ2-3; D remains unclear. CDR1 and CDR2 (germline): SNHLY, FYNNEI. The CDR3 consists of 13 residues. V was trimmed by 8 bases and J by 6 bases, leaving 15 bases between them. The CDR3 coding sequence is TGTGCCAGCCTCCTGGATAGCTCCGATACGCAGTATTTT. Amino acid sequence: CASLLDSSDTQYF.

DNA of the CDR3: TGCAGTGCAATGCCCTCAGGAGTGGGCGGGAGGGCCGGAGATACGCAGTATTTT. Encoded protein: CSAMPSGVGGRAGDTQYF. The chain links TRBV20-1 to TRBJ2-3; TRBD2 matches at 9 bases. Germline V gene lookup returns CDR1 DFQATT and CDR2 SNEGSKA (reference sequence). V lost 6 bases, J lost 5 bases, and 21 bases stayed unmatched. This CDR3 has 18 residues.

This clonotype turned up a few times. Relative to the germline gene, one junction end is altered; a read error may explain this. The chain couples TRBV18 to TRBJ2-1, with D possibly being TRBD1 or TRBD2 (6 bases each). This CDR3 has 13 residues. CDR1 and CDR2 (germline): KGHSH, LQKENI. This CDR3 reads CASSPDPTGLIIF. DNA of the CDR3: TGTGCCAGCTCACCAGACCCGACAGGACTAATTATCTTC.